A selection of T cell receptor beta chains follows, all from one sample in a study of T cell responses to AZD1222 COVID-19 vaccine. Clones were read by immunoSEQ multiplex PCR, and TCRdb kept only the in-frame ones, dropping some. The sample lists around 140,000 clones; 75% to 90% were seen once. Sample: peripheral blood, taken on day 0 of AZD1222 vaccination. These TCRs come from an adult in good health. CDR3s include the opening cysteine and the closing phenylalanine or tryptophan. The order of the fields is D gene, J gene, clone size, V gene, CDR3 length, CDR3 protein, CDR3 DNA. A D gene is named only where the DNA matches it firmly. A clone size is listed for some rows: how often the clone was seen (once, few, many), or a class if it is expanded.

-	TRBJ1-3	once	TRBV2	17	CASKKLTGRESGNTIYF	TGTGCCAGCAAAAAACTCACGGGGAGGGAATCTGGAAACACCATATATTTT
TRBD1	TRBJ2-5	-	TRBV23-1	14	CASSQPGTEETQYF	TGCGCCAGCAGTCAGCCCGGGACAGAAGAGACCCAGTACTTC
TRBD2	TRBJ2-3	-	TRBV6-5	16	CASSSLAGGFADTQYF	TGTGCCAGCAGTTCCCTCGCGGGAGGGTTCGCAGATACGCAGTATTTT
TRBD1	TRBJ1-1	-	TRBV2	15	CASSEAQGVNTEAFF	TGTGCCAGCAGTGAAGCACAGGGGGTGAACACTGAAGCTTTCTTT
-	TRBJ2-1	-	TRBV5-6	12	CASSLSQGKQFF	TGTGCCAGCAGCTTGTCCCAGGGTAAGCAGTTCTTC
TRBD1	TRBJ1-2	-	TRBV19	12	CASRQGAGGYTF	TGTGCCAGCCGACAGGGGGCCGGTGGCTACACCTTC
TRBD1	TRBJ1-1	-	TRBV18	16	CASSPKQGTSNTEAFF	TGTGCCAGCTCACCAAAACAGGGGACCTCGAACACTGAAGCTTTCTTT
-	TRBJ1-2	few	TRBV7-9	12	CASSLGIYGYTF	TGTGCCAGCAGCTTAGGAATCTATGGCTACACCTTC
-	TRBJ1-1	-	TRBV11-2	14	CASSLEVGYTEAFF	TGTGCCAGCAGCTTAGAAGTCGGATACACTGAAGCTTTCTTT
-	TRBJ1-2	-	TRBV11-2	15	CASSTPRRKLDGYTF	TGTGCCAGCAGCACGCCCCGAAGGAAACTGGATGGCTACACCTTC
TRBD1	TRBJ2-7	-	TRBV28	15	CASSSTGVSSYEQYF	TGTGCCAGCAGCTCAACAGGGGTCAGCTCCTACGAGCAGTACTTC
TRBD1	TRBJ1-2	-	TRBV5-5	15	CASSYSTGGSHGYTF	TGTGCCAGCAGCTACTCGACAGGGGGTAGTCATGGCTACACCTTC
TRBD2	TRBJ2-3	-	TRBV28	17	CASSSPLAGADTDTQYF	TGTGCCAGCAGTTCCCCACTAGCGGGGGCCGACACAGATACGCAGTATTTT
TRBD1	TRBJ1-6	-	TRBV19	14	CASRRTGGYSPLHF	TGTGCCAGTCGCCGGACAGGAGGATATTCACCCCTCCACTTT
-	TRBJ1-5	-	TRBV5-1	14	CASTLTGGGQPQHF	TGCGCCAGCACCTTGACAGGAGGGGGACAGCCCCAGCATTTT
-	TRBJ1-2	-	TRBV5-5	13	CASSLGEAGGYTF	TGTGCCAGCAGCTTGGGGGAGGCAGGCGGCTACACCTTC
-	TRBJ1-2	-	TRBV5-1	13	CASSLEFWEGYTF	TGCGCCAGCAGCTTGGAATTCTGGGAGGGCTACACCTTC
-	TRBJ1-5	-	TRBV6-1	15	CASSEYPGAHQPQHF	TGTGCCAGCAGTGAGTACCCAGGGGCCCATCAGCCCCAGCATTTT
-	TRBJ2-7	-	TRBV5-1	15	CASSLSGSGKYEQYF	TGCGCCAGCAGCTTGTCAGGGTCAGGAAAATACGAGCAGTACTTC
-	TRBJ2-5	-	TRBV14	14	CASSQVSSSETQYF	TGTGCCAGCAGCCAAGTCTCGAGTTCCGAGACCCAGTACTTC
-	TRBJ1-1	-	TRBV18	12	CASSPTGTEAFF	TGTGCCAGCTCACCAACCGGTACTGAAGCTTTCTTT
-	TRBJ2-4	-	TRBV27	12	CASSSRENIQYF	TGTGCCAGCAGCTCTAGGGAAAACATTCAGTACTTC
TRBD2	TRBJ2-7	-	TRBV5-1	15	CASRLSGLATREQYF	TGCGCCAGCAGGCTGTCGGGACTAGCGACCCGCGAGCAGTACTTC
-	TRBJ2-1	-	TRBV7-3	16	CASSLARASSYNEQFF	TGTGCCAGCAGCTTAGCCCGGGCTAGCTCCTACAATGAGCAGTTCTTC
-	TRBJ2-2	-	TRBV6-2/TRBV6-3	14	CASSLGDRRGELFF	TGTGCCAGCAGTTTAGGGGACCGCCGCGGGGAGCTGTTTTTT
TRBD2	TRBJ2-1	-	TRBV28	16	CASSALLSGEYNEQFF	TGTGCCAGCAGTGCGTTATTGAGCGGGGAATACAATGAGCAGTTCTTC
-	TRBJ1-5	-	TRBV15	15	CATSSLQEPGQPQHF	TGTGCCACCAGCAGTCTCCAGGAACCCGGTCAGCCCCAGCATTTT
TRBD1	TRBJ1-5	-	TRBV19	15	CASSPQGFSNQPQHF	TGTGCCAGTAGCCCACAGGGGTTTAGCAATCAGCCCCAGCATTTT